This is a list of T cell receptor beta chains from one sample in a study of blood T cell repertoires in COVID-19. Repertoires were generated with immunoSEQ multiplex PCR, while TCRdb's copy carries only in-frame clones and drops some. The data show 130,000 or so clones, just under 85% seen once. Sequencing was done on a sample of PBMCs or T cells enriched from blood (not recorded which). The receptor set was obtained from a woman aged 45-65 years with acute COVID-19. The CDR3 runs from the conserved cysteine through the conserved F or W. A D gene is named only where the DNA matches it firmly. Clone size is not always given. Where it is, it says once, few, many or a class for expanded clones.

J: TRBJ1-2; D: NA; size: NA; V: TRBV5-1; CDR3: CASGRGTYGYTF; DNA: TGCGCCAGCGGGAGGGGAACCTATGGCTACACCTTC
J: TRBJ2-1; D: NA; size: NA; V: TRBV11-2; CDR3: CATGVTYNEQFF; DNA: TGTGCCACCGGTGTGACCTACAATGAGCAGTTCTTC
J: TRBJ2-1; D: NA; size: NA; V: TRBV29-1; CDR3: CSASRENEQFF; DNA: TGCAGCGCCTCTCGGGAGAATGAGCAGTTCTTC
J: TRBJ2-5; D: NA; size: NA; V: TRBV7-2; CDR3: CASSSIVGGPGGETQYF; DNA: TGTGCCAGCAGCTCTATAGTAGGGGGACCGGGTGGAGAGACCCAGTACTTC
J: TRBJ2-1; D: TRBD1; size: NA; V: TRBV6-1; CDR3: CASSEPTGQAFIF; DNA: TGTGCCAGCAGTGAGCCAACGGGACAGGCGTTTATCTTC
J: TRBJ1-6; D: NA; size: NA; V: TRBV28; CDR3: CASSFTSSYNSPLHF; DNA: TGTGCCAGCAGTTTCACCAGCTCCTATAATTCACCCCTCCACTTT
J: TRBJ2-7; D: TRBD1; size: NA; V: TRBV11-2; CDR3: CASSFGTGQYEQYF; DNA: TGTGCCAGCAGCTTCGGGACAGGGCAGTACGAGCAGTACTTC
J: TRBJ1-5; D: NA; size: NA; V: TRBV5-6; CDR3: CASSLARGNQQPQHF; DNA: TGTGCCAGCAGCTTAGCTAGGGGGAACCAACAGCCCCAGCATTTT
J: TRBJ2-1; D: NA; size: NA; V: TRBV27; CDR3: CASSLLGPESYNEQFF; DNA: TGTGCCAGCAGTCTCCTCGGTCCGGAGTCCTACAATGAGCAGTTCTTC
J: TRBJ1-4; D: NA; size: few; V: TRBV29-1; CDR3: CSVSSLGGEKLFF; DNA: TGCAGCGTCTCTAGTCTAGGAGGTGAAAAACTGTTTTTT
J: TRBJ2-2; D: TRBD2; size: NA; V: TRBV7-2; CDR3: CASSLMVREGGELFF; DNA: TGTGCCAGCAGCTTAATGGTCAGGGAGGGCGGGGAGCTGTTTTTT
J: TRBJ2-1; D: NA; size: NA; V: TRBV7-8; CDR3: CASSQIYNEQFF; DNA: TGTGCCAGCAGCCAAATATACAATGAGCAGTTCTTC
J: TRBJ1-6; D: TRBD1; size: NA; V: TRBV5-1; CDR3: CASSADRGHNSPLHF; DNA: TGCGCCAGCAGCGCAGACAGGGGGCATAATTCACCCCTCCACTTT
J: TRBJ1-1; D: NA; size: NA; V: TRBV2; CDR3: CASSGSGGRETEAFF; DNA: TGTGCCAGCAGTGGTTCTGGGGGGCGGGAGACTGAAGCTTTCTTT
J: TRBJ2-2; D: TRBD2; size: NA; V: TRBV7-2; CDR3: CASSTPGGAGTGELFF; DNA: TGTGCCAGCAGCACCCCGGGAGGGGCGGGCACCGGGGAGCTGTTTTTT
J: TRBJ2-2; D: TRBD2; size: NA; V: TRBV27; CDR3: CASSLGSGRAGELFF; DNA: TGTGCCAGCAGTTTAGGTAGCGGGAGGGCCGGGGAGCTGTTTTTT
J: TRBJ1-1; D: NA; size: NA; V: TRBV2; CDR3: CASRRHAEAFF; DNA: TGTGCCAGCAGGAGACACGCTGAAGCTTTCTTT
J: TRBJ2-7; D: NA; size: many; V: TRBV29-1; CDR3: CSVGLPSVYEQYF; DNA: TGCAGCGTTGGACTACCGAGTGTCTACGAGCAGTACTTC
J: TRBJ2-6; D: TRBD1; size: NA; V: TRBV5-5; CDR3: CASSQGTAFSGANVLTF; DNA: TGTGCCAGCAGCCAAGGGACAGCCTTCTCTGGGGCCAACGTCCTGACTTTC
J: TRBJ2-3; D: NA; size: once; V: TRBV7-3; CDR3: CASSLGPGTSTDTQYF; DNA: TGTGCCAGCAGCTTAGGGCCGGGAACAAGCACAGATACGCAGTATTTT
J: TRBJ1-1; D: NA; size: NA; V: TRBV9; CDR3: CASSMAGGKSEAFF; DNA: TGTGCCAGCAGCATGGCGGGGGGGAAGTCTGAAGCTTTCTTT
J: TRBJ2-7; D: TRBD2; size: NA; V: TRBV5-6; CDR3: CASSFGSLAAYEQYF; DNA: TGTGCCAGCAGCTTTGGGTCTCTAGCGGCCTACGAGCAGTACTTC
J: TRBJ2-7; D: TRBD1; size: NA; V: TRBV27; CDR3: CASRGSGTGYYEQYF; DNA: TGTGCCAGCAGGGGTTCCGGGACAGGGTACTACGAGCAGTACTTC
J: TRBJ2-2; D: NA; size: NA; V: TRBV5-1; CDR3: CASSLRSGATGELFF; DNA: TGCGCCAGCAGCCTTCGGTCGGGAGCCACCGGGGAGCTGTTTTTT
J: TRBJ2-1; D: NA; size: NA; V: TRBV9; CDR3: CASSPPEADYNEQFF; DNA: TGTGCCAGCAGTCCCCCTGAGGCCGATTACAATGAGCAGTTCTTC
J: TRBJ2-2; D: NA; size: NA; V: TRBV2; CDR3: CASCRANTGELFF; DNA: TGTGCCAGCTGTCGAGCCAACACCGGGGAGCTGTTTTTT
J: TRBJ2-1; D: TRBD2; size: NA; V: TRBV18; CDR3: CASSPFSGRSKDEQFF; DNA: TGTGCCAGCTCACCGTTCAGCGGGAGGAGTAAGGATGAGCAGTTCTTC
J: TRBJ2-1; D: NA; size: NA; V: TRBV7-8; CDR3: CASSLGPRGYNEQFF; DNA: TGTGCCAGCAGCCTAGGACCTAGGGGGTACAATGAGCAGTTCTTC
J: TRBJ1-2; D: TRBD1; size: NA; V: TRBV28; CDR3: CASSPGQGYGYTF; DNA: TGTGCCAGCAGTCCGGGACAGGGCTATGGCTACACCTTC
J: TRBJ2-4; D: TRBD1; size: NA; V: TRBV6-5; CDR3: CASSKGQGDNIQYF; DNA: TGTGCCAGCAGCAAGGGACAGGGAGACAACATTCAGTACTTC
J: TRBJ1-1; D: NA; size: NA; V: TRBV11-3; CDR3: CASSPSGETEAFF; DNA: TGTGCCAGCAGCCCATCAGGGGAGACTGAAGCTTTCTTT
J: TRBJ1-3; D: NA; size: NA; V: TRBV2; CDR3: CASCAQGKTGNTIYF; DNA: TGTGCCAGCTGTGCTCAGGGAAAGACTGGAAACACCATATATTTT
J: TRBJ2-3; D: TRBD1; size: once; V: TRBV24-1; CDR3: CATSGTGGVDTQYF; DNA: TGTGCCACCTCCGGGACAGGGGGGGTAGATACGCAGTATTTT
J: TRBJ2-7; D: NA; size: NA; V: TRBV7-9; CDR3: CASSPTGTPTYEQYF; DNA: TGTGCCAGCAGCCCTACCGGGACACCCACCTACGAGCAGTACTTC
J: TRBJ1-2; D: TRBD1; size: NA; V: TRBV28; CDR3: CASRATGRGGYTF; DNA: TGTGCCAGCAGAGCGACAGGGCGGGGAGGCTACACCTTC
J: TRBJ2-7; D: NA; size: NA; V: TRBV11-2; CDR3: CASSPGAGASYEQYF; DNA: TGTGCCAGCAGCCCCGGGGCGGGGGCTAGCTACGAGCAGTACTTC
J: TRBJ2-6; D: NA; size: NA; V: TRBV19; CDR3: CASSPGGVAGANVLTF; DNA: TGTGCCAGTAGCCCTGGCGGGGTAGCTGGGGCCAACGTCCTGACTTTC
J: TRBJ2-7; D: NA; size: once; V: TRBV6-1; CDR3: CASSEAAPGGSYEQYF; DNA: TGTGCCAGCAGTGAAGCAGCCCCCGGGGGCTCCTACGAGCAGTACTTC
J: TRBJ2-2; D: TRBD1; size: NA; V: TRBV11-3; CDR3: CASGQGANTGELFF; DNA: TGTGCCAGCGGACAGGGGGCTAACACCGGGGAGCTGTTTTTT
J: TRBJ2-5; D: TRBD2; size: NA; V: TRBV10-2; CDR3: CASSGSGGQETQYF; DNA: TGCGCCAGCAGTGGAAGCGGGGGCCAAGAGACCCAGTACTTC
J: TRBJ1-6; D: TRBD1; size: NA; V: TRBV3-1/TRBV3-2; CDR3: CASSQEGTGDSPLHF; DNA: TGTGCCAGCAGCCAAGAGGGGACAGGTGATTCACCCCTCCACTTT
J: TRBJ2-1; D: NA; size: NA; V: TRBV7-7; CDR3: CASSLMGSSYNEQFF; DNA: TGTGCTAGCAGCTTAATGGGCAGCTCCTACAATGAGCAGTTCTTC
J: TRBJ2-5; D: TRBD1; size: NA; V: TRBV18; CDR3: CASSGTGQETQYF; DNA: TGTGCCAGCTCAGGGACAGGGCAAGAGACCCAGTACTTC
J: TRBJ2-5; D: TRBD2; size: NA; V: TRBV12-5; CDR3: CASGLAGGIQETQYF; DNA: TGTGCTAGTGGTTTAGCGGGAGGGATCCAAGAGACCCAGTACTTC
J: TRBJ2-7; D: NA; size: NA; V: TRBV4-3; CDR3: CASSPGVGTYEQYF; DNA: TGCGCCAGCAGCCCCGGGGTAGGGACCTACGAGCAGTACTTC
J: TRBJ2-1; D: TRBD2; size: once; V: TRBV30; CDR3: CAWYGGRDEQFF; DNA: TGTGCCTGGTATGGCGGGAGGGATGAGCAGTTCTTC
J: TRBJ1-1; D: NA; size: NA; V: TRBV3-1/TRBV3-2; CDR3: CASSQGANTEAFF; DNA: TGTGCCAGCAGCCAAGGGGCGAACACTGAAGCTTTCTTT
J: TRBJ2-1; D: NA; size: NA; V: TRBV2; CDR3: CASSEEGQAYNEQFF; DNA: TGTGCCAGCAGCGAGGAGGGTCAGGCCTACAATGAGCAGTTCTTC
J: TRBJ1-5; D: NA; size: few; V: TRBV19; CDR3: CASGGFQNQPQHF; DNA: TGTGCCAGTGGAGGATTCCAGAATCAGCCCCAGCATTTT
J: TRBJ2-7; D: TRBD2; size: NA; V: TRBV7-2; CDR3: CASSSPGSGRVEQYF; DNA: TGTGCCAGCAGCTCCCCGGGTAGCGGGAGGGTCGAGCAGTACTTC